This T cell receptor (beta chain) stems from a study of cytomegalovirus exposure and HLA in healthy donors. Trimming shortened V by 4 bases and J by 0 bases, and 4 bases separated the two germline ends. The CDR3 length is 12 residues. Germline V CDR1 and CDR2: MNHNY, SVGAGI (reference sequence). Study results and caveats: In an earlier analysis, about 87% or about 30%: the productive usage of most TCR beta V segments. In a later analysis, productive TCRs from donors in an Asian-associated ancestry cluster reportedly carried fewer N-insertions than the cohort mean.

The PCR contained 60 Vbeta and 13 Jbeta primers. Produced via immunoSEQ multiplex PCR; TCRdb's table is partial and in-frame only. In the table there are 130,000 to 150,000 clones, approximately 80% of which are singletons. Regarding this clone: The antigen is unknown.

Samples came from healthy bone marrow donors. The rearrangement links TRBV6-6 to TRBJ2-7; D ambiguous. Source material: PBMCs. This TCR was recovered from a male donor in good health and CMV-seropositive. CDR3 sequence: CASSSYSYEQYF. Here the CDR3 DNA reads TGTGCCAGCAGTTCCTACTCCTACGAGCAGTACTTC.